These T cell receptor beta chains were read from a single sample in a study of T cells in Graves' hyperthyroidism and ophthalmopathy. TCRdb called the multiplex PCR reads again in MiXCR, with one record for every CDR3 protein. The sample shows about 520,000 distinct CDR3 sequences, 24% of them seen only once. The source material was blood. These receptors all come from a woman in her twenties or thirties with Graves' ophthalmopathy. CDR3s include the opening cysteine and the closing phenylalanine or tryptophan. D genes are given only for firm matches. Clone size, where shown, is once, few, many, or a class for clones that have expanded.

abundance: few
v_gene: TRBV5-4
j_gene: TRBJ2-4
d_gene: TRBD1
CDR3aa: CASSRDRVENIQYF
CDR3nt: TGTGCCAGCAGCCGGGACAGGGTCGAAAACATTCAGTACTTC

abundance: NA
v_gene: TRBV30
j_gene: TRBJ1-1
d_gene: NA
CDR3aa: CAWTFGGPRAFF
CDR3nt: TGTGCCTGGACCTTCGGGGGGCCCAGGGCTTTCTTT

abundance: NA
v_gene: TRBV3-1
j_gene: TRBJ2-4
d_gene: NA
CDR3aa: CASSQDNIQYF
CDR3nt: TGTGCCAGCAGCCAAGATAACATTCAGTACTTC

abundance: many
v_gene: TRBV25-1
j_gene: TRBJ2-7
d_gene: NA
CDR3aa: CASSEYNGRYEQYF
CDR3nt: TGTGCCAGCAGTGAATATAACGGACGATACGAGCAGTACTTC

abundance: many
v_gene: TRBV12-3/TRBV12-4
j_gene: TRBJ1-5
d_gene: NA
CDR3aa: CASSLGGGRSNQPQHF
CDR3nt: TGTGCCAGCAGTTTAGGCGGGGGGCGCAGCAATCAGCCCCAGCATTTT

abundance: many
v_gene: TRBV9
j_gene: TRBJ2-5
d_gene: NA
CDR3aa: CASSRGAGTETQYF
CDR3nt: TGTGCCAGCAGCCGCGGTGCGGGAACCGAGACCCAGTACTTC

abundance: NA
v_gene: TRBV6-5
j_gene: TRBJ2-5
d_gene: NA
CDR3aa: CASSLVDAVETQYF
CDR3nt: TGTGCCAGCAGTTTAGTCGACGCGGTTGAGACCCAGTACTTC

abundance: many
v_gene: TRBV5-1
j_gene: TRBJ2-2
d_gene: NA
CDR3aa: CASSGGDTGELFF
CDR3nt: TGCGCCAGCAGTGGTGGGGACACCGGGGAGCTGTTTTTT

abundance: NA
v_gene: TRBV12-3/TRBV12-4
j_gene: TRBJ1-2
d_gene: TRBD1
CDR3aa: CASSVLVGTGAYGYTF
CDR3nt: TGTGCCAGCAGTGTCCTTGTGGGGACAGGCGCTTATGGCTACACCTTC

abundance: many
v_gene: TRBV24-1
j_gene: TRBJ1-1
d_gene: NA
CDR3aa: CATLPTHRGARAEAFF
CDR3nt: TGTGCCACCCTCCCAACTCACCGGGGGGCGCGGGCTGAAGCTTTCTTT

abundance: many
v_gene: TRBV7-9
j_gene: TRBJ2-7
d_gene: NA
CDR3aa: CASSQSGYILEQYF
CDR3nt: TGTGCCAGCAGCCAATCTGGGTACATCCTCGAGCAGTACTTC

abundance: many
v_gene: TRBV12-3/TRBV12-4
j_gene: TRBJ2-3
d_gene: NA
CDR3aa: CASSSAGDTQYF
CDR3nt: TGTGCCAGCAGCTCGGCGGGGGATACGCAGTATTTT

abundance: many
v_gene: TRBV5-1
j_gene: TRBJ2-5
d_gene: NA
CDR3aa: CASTDIPGETQYF
CDR3nt: TGCGCCAGCACCGATATCCCGGGGGAGACCCAGTACTTC

abundance: many
v_gene: TRBV18
j_gene: TRBJ2-5
d_gene: NA
CDR3aa: CASSPRNQVGETQYF
CDR3nt: TGTGCCAGCTCACCACGCAATCAGGTTGGGGAGACCCAGTACTTC

abundance: many
v_gene: TRBV6-1
j_gene: TRBJ1-2
d_gene: NA
CDR3aa: CASRDRQAFNYGYTF
CDR3nt: TGTGCCAGCAGGGACCGACAGGCATTTAACTATGGCTACACCTTC

abundance: many
v_gene: TRBV6-1
j_gene: TRBJ2-7
d_gene: NA
CDR3aa: CASSEVWGAGSNEQYF
CDR3nt: TGTGCCAGCAGTGAAGTGTGGGGAGCAGGGTCCAACGAGCAGTACTTC

abundance: few
v_gene: TRBV5-1
j_gene: TRBJ2-5
d_gene: TRBD1
CDR3aa: CASSSQGAAETQYF
CDR3nt: TGCGCCAGCAGCTCACAGGGGGCGGCAGAGACCCAGTACTTC

abundance: many
v_gene: TRBV12-3/TRBV12-4
j_gene: TRBJ1-3
d_gene: NA
CDR3aa: CASRPGGVSGNTIYF
CDR3nt: TGTGCCAGCCGTCCTGGCGGAGTCTCTGGAAACACCATATATTTT

abundance: many
v_gene: TRBV28
j_gene: TRBJ2-5
d_gene: NA
CDR3aa: CASSPSRNQETQYF
CDR3nt: TGTGCCAGCAGTCCCTCTAGAAACCAAGAGACCCAGTACTTC

abundance: NA
v_gene: TRBV3-1
j_gene: TRBJ1-5
d_gene: NA
CDR3aa: CASSHSYRVCGPQHF
CDR3nt: TGTGCCAGCAGCCACTCCTACAGGGTCTGTGGGCCCCAGCATTTT

abundance: many
v_gene: TRBV7-2
j_gene: TRBJ1-1
d_gene: TRBD1
CDR3aa: CASSLSSRAGGAFF
CDR3nt: TGTGCCAGCAGCTTAAGCTCGCGGGCAGGGGGCGCTTTCTTT

abundance: NA
v_gene: TRBV12-3/TRBV12-4
j_gene: TRBJ2-6
d_gene: NA
CDR3aa: CASSFSGANILTF
CDR3nt: TGTGCCAGCAGTTTCTCGGGGGCCAACATCCTGACTTTC

abundance: NA
v_gene: TRBV11-2
j_gene: TRBJ1-1
d_gene: TRBD1
CDR3aa: CASSSPPPTGATEAFF
CDR3nt: TGTGCCAGCAGCTCCCCCCCCCCGACAGGGGCCACTGAAGCTTTCTTT

abundance: many
v_gene: TRBV27
j_gene: TRBJ2-2
d_gene: NA
CDR3aa: CASSSLGTEHTGELFF
CDR3nt: TGTGCCAGCAGCTCCCTCGGCACGGAGCACACCGGGGAGCTGTTTTTT

abundance: once
v_gene: TRBV20-1
j_gene: TRBJ2-5
d_gene: NA
CDR3aa: CSASARQETQYF
CDR3nt: TGCAGTGCTAGTGCCAGGCAAGAGACCCAGTACTTC

abundance: many
v_gene: TRBV12-3/TRBV12-4
j_gene: TRBJ2-2
d_gene: TRBD2
CDR3aa: CASSPGLADGELFF
CDR3nt: TGTGCCAGCAGTCCCGGACTAGCGGACGGGGAGCTGTTTTTT